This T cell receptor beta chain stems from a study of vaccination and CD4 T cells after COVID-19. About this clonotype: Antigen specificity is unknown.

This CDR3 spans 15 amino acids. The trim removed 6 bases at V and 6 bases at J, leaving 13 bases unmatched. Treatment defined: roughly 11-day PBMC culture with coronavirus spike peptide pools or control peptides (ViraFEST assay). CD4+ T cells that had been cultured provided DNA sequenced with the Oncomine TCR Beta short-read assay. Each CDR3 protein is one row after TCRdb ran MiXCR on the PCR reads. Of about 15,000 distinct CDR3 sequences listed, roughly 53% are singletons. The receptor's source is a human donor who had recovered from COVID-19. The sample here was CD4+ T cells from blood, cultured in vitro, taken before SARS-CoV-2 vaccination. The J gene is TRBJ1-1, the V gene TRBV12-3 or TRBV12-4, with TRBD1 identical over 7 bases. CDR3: CASSPQTGVNAEAFF. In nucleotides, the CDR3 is TGTGCCAGCAGCCCCCAAACAGGGGTCAACGCTGAAGCTTTCTTT.